Below, 24 T cell receptor beta chains from the same sample are listed, as sequenced in a study of CD8 T cells in Susac syndrome. Random hexamers primed reverse transcription of about 0.45 to 1 ug RNA. Via MiXCR, TCRdb re-called the immunoSEQ multiplex PCR reads, giving one row per CDR3 protein. Of 170,000 or so distinct CDR3 sequences in the sample, about 94% were seen once. Sequencing was performed on CD4+ T cells from PBMCs. These receptors came from a human donor with multiple sclerosis.

This rearrangement joins TRBV18 to TRBJ1-2; 7 positions match TRBD1. The CDR3 is 15 amino acids. Trimming removed 3 bases from V and 0 bases from J; junction bases left unmatched: 4. Germline V gene sequence: CDR1 KGHSH, CDR2 LQKENI. The CDR3 DNA reads as TGTGCCAGCTCACCGGGACAGACCGCTAACTATGGCTACACCTTC. It yields the protein CASSPGQTANYGYTF. Full variable domain (rest looked up from reference TRBV18 and TRBJ1-2): NAGVMQNPRHLVRRRGQEARLRCSPMKGHSHVYWYRQLPEEGLKFMVYLQKENIIDESGMPKERFSAEFPKEGPSILRIQQVVRGDSAAYFCASSPGQTANYGYTFGSGTRLTVV.

The V and J genes are TRBV9 and TRBJ2-7, with 8 bases matching TRBD1. The V and J ends lost 0 bases and 3 bases, in that order; junction bases with no gene match: 5. There are 15 residues in the CDR3. The germline V gene encodes CDR1 SGDLS and CDR2 YYNGEE. The CDR3 DNA sequence: TGTGCCAGCAGCGTAGGTGGGGACAGGAACTACGAGCAGTACTTC. Protein product: CASSVGGDRNYEQYF.

This chain uses TRBV4-1 with TRBJ2-7; 8 nucleotides agree with TRBD2. The CDR3 sequence is 17 residues long. CDR1 MGHRA and CDR2 YSYEKL come from the germline V gene. Trimming at V came to 0 bases and at J to 5 bases, leaving 12 bases not matched to a gene. The CDR3 nucleotides read TGCGCCAGCAGCCAAGAAAGGGCGAGAGCGGGGGAAGACGAGCAGTACTTC. Translating gives CASSQERARAGEDEQYF.

The J gene is TRBJ2-2, the V gene TRBV19, with 10 positions matching TRBD2. Germline V gene sequence: CDR1 LNHDA, CDR2 SQIVND (reference sequence). J lost 4 bases, V lost 10 bases, and 6 bases had no gene match. This CDR3 has 14 residues. The CDR3 loop is CATQAGGLTGELFF. The CDR3 nucleotides are TGTGCCACCCAAGCGGGAGGGCTCACCGGGGAGCTGTTTTTT. Looking up the rest from reference TRBV19 and TRBJ2-2 gives the full variable domain: DGGITQSPKYLFRKEGQNVTLSCEQNLNHDAMYWYRQDPGQGLRLIYYSQIVNDFQKGDIAEGYSVSREKKESFPLTVTSAQKNPTAFYLCATQAGGLTGELFFGEGSRLTVL.

The genes are TRBV12-3 or TRBV12-4 and TRBJ2-2, with TRBD2 matching 9 bases. V was pared by 2 bases and J by 7 bases, with 8 bases of the junction left unmatched. The length of the CDR3 is 16 residues. CDR3 nucleotide sequence: TGTGCCAGCAGTTTATTAATAGCGGGGGACCACGGGGAGCTGTTTTTT. Its protein product is CASSLLIAGDHGELFF.

This chain links TRBV19 with TRBJ2-2; no clear D. Germline CDR1 and CDR2: LNHDA and SQIVND (reference sequence). V dropped 10 bases and J dropped 1 base, with 10 bases sitting between them. The CDR3 is 13 residues long. The CDR3 DNA follows: TGTGCCACTTTAGACGGGAACACCGGGGAGCTGTTTTTT. Protein: CATLDGNTGELFF. Complete variable domain (other parts from reference TRBV19 and TRBJ2-2): DGGITQSPKYLFRKEGQNVTLSCEQNLNHDAMYWYRQDPGQGLRLIYYSQIVNDFQKGDIAEGYSVSREKKESFPLTVTSAQKNPTAFYLCATLDGNTGELFFGEGSRLTVL.

The J gene is TRBJ1-1, the V gene TRBV27; D gene ambiguous. The germline gives CDR1 MNHEY, CDR2 SMNVEV (reference sequence). Trimming removed 4 bases from V and 4 bases from J, with 10 bases in between. This CDR3 region has 13 residues. The CDR3 spells CASSSYMGTEAFF. The CDR3 DNA reads as TGTGCCAGCAGTTCATATATGGGCACTGAAGCTTTCTTT.

V usage is TRBV28 and J usage is TRBJ2-5; D might be TRBD2 (6 bases). Trimming left V 4 bases short and J 1 base short, with 10 bases between. Germline V gives CDR1 MDHEN, CDR2 SYDVKM. This CDR3 region has 14 residues. CDR3 protein: CASSSLAFQETQYF. CDR3 coding DNA: TGTGCCAGCAGTTCCCTAGCGTTCCAAGAGACCCAGTACTTC.

The gene calls are TRBV6-6 and TRBJ1-5; tentative D call: TRBD1 (6 bases). This CDR3 comprises 14 residues. The germline CDR1 and CDR2 sequences are MNHNY and SVGAGI (reference sequence). V lost 8 bases and J 4 bases, leaving 15 bases between the germline ends. DNA for the CDR3: TGTGCCAGCCTCTCAGGGGTAGGAAATCAGCCCCAGCATTTT. Translating it yields CASLSGVGNQPQHF.

The table lists this clonotype with a few counts. V gene TRBV4-2 combines with J gene TRBJ1-2, with 9 bases that match TRBD1. Losses at the gene ends were 5 bases for V and 7 bases for J; bases not matched to a gene: 5. The V gene's germline CDR1 is LGHNA and CDR2 YNFKEQ. CDR3 size: 13 residues. CDR3 in amino acids: CASSSGTGRGYTF. The CDR3 DNA reads as TGTGCCAGCAGCTCTGGGACAGGGCGTGGCTACACCTTC.

The chain carries TRBV9 and TRBJ1-4; 7 bases match TRBD1. The V gene end was trimmed by 4 bases and the J gene end by 2 bases; junction bases not matched to a gene: 5. The CDR3 runs 15 residues. The germline V gene has CDR1 SGDLS and CDR2 YYNGEE. In nucleotides, the CDR3 is TGTGCCAGCAGCCCAGGGACAGCTACTAATGAAAAACTGTTTTTT. Its protein product is CASSPGTATNEKLFF.

The chain joins TRBV20-1 to TRBJ2-5; D is uncertain. CDR3 length: 13 residues. V was cut by 0 bases and J by 2 bases, with 7 bases left in between. Germline CDR1 is DFQATT and CDR2 is SNEGSKA (reference sequence). The CDR3 sequence: CSARDWAQETQYF. In nucleotides, the CDR3 is TGCAGTGCTAGAGATTGGGCACAAGAGACCCAGTACTTC.

The chain is built from TRBV5-8 and TRBJ2-1; D uncertain. CDR1 and CDR2 from the germline V gene are SGHTS and YDEGEE. This CDR3 has 16 residues. The ends were cut back, 6 bases at V and 0 bases at J, with 16 bases in the middle. The CDR3 sequence is CASNDLRRSSYNEQFF. As DNA, the CDR3 is TGTGCCAGCAACGACTTGCGTCGGAGCTCCTACAATGAGCAGTTCTTC.

V usage is TRBV18 and J usage is TRBJ1-5; D is perhaps TRBD1 (6 bases). This CDR3 contains 15 residues. CDR1 is KGHSH, CDR2 LQKENI, per germline. The V end lost 3 bases, the J end lost 7 bases, and 16 bases lay between the germline ends. CDR3 loop: CASSPRGGEGQPQHF. The CDR3 DNA follows: TGTGCCAGCTCACCGAGGGGGGGCGAGGGACAGCCCCAGCATTTT.

The rearrangement joins TRBV10-3 to TRBJ1-1; 8 bases are a match to TRBD1. The CDR3 loop spans 14 amino acids. Germline values: CDR1 ENHRY, CDR2 SYGVKD. V was pared by 7 bases and J by 5 bases, with 9 bases of the junction left unmatched. The CDR3 bases are TGTGCCATCACCTCTGGACAGGGACGAACTGAAGCTTTCTTT. It codes for CAITSGQGRTEAFF.

This rearrangement joins TRBV5-6 to TRBJ1-2; D gene uncertain. CDR3 length: 13 amino acids. Germline assignment: CDR1 SGHDT and CDR2 YYEEEE. V lost 4 bases to trimming and J lost 5 bases, with 12 bases between them. The DNA of the CDR3 is TGTGCCAGCAGCCACGGACGGATGTATGGCTACACCTTC. Its protein is CASSHGRMYGYTF. The full variable domain, with the rest looked up from reference TRBV5-6 and TRBJ1-2, is DAGVTQSPTHLIKTRGQQVTLRCSPKSGHDTVSWYQQALGQGPQFIFQYYEEEERQRGNFPDRFSGHQFPNYSSELNVNALLLGDSALYLCASSHGRMYGYTFGSGTRLTVV.

The V gene is TRBV20-1, the J gene TRBJ2-1; 8 nucleotides align to TRBD2. Trimming at V came to 6 bases and at J to 4 bases, leaving 5 bases not matched to a gene. The length of the CDR3 is 13 residues. Germline V lookup: CDR1 DFQATT, CDR2 SNEGSKA (reference sequence). The CDR3 nucleotides read TGCAGTGCAAAGCGGGAGATTTACAATGAGCAGTTCTTC. This translates into CSAKREIYNEQFF.

The rearrangement links TRBV6-5 to TRBJ1-2, with D perhaps TRBD1 (6 bases). The CDR3 is made up of 12 amino acids. Looked up from germline, CDR1 is MNHEY and CDR2 is SVGAGI. Trimming stripped 6 bases from V and 1 base from J, with 6 bases between. CDR3 nucleotide sequence: TGTGCCAGCAGGGACAGTAACTATGGCTACACCTTC. Translated: CASRDSNYGYTF.

The J gene is TRBJ2-1, the V gene TRBV6-1; the match to TRBD2 covers 11 bases. CDR1 and CDR2 from the germline V gene are MNHNS and SASEGT. The CDR3 runs to 15 residues. With 5 bases clipped from V and 6 bases from J, the junction kept 6 bases outside the gene matches. The CDR3 here is CASSMLAGGANEQFF. The CDR3 DNA reads as TGTGCCAGCAGTATGCTAGCGGGAGGCGCCAATGAGCAGTTCTTC.

The chain employs TRBV30 and TRBJ1-6; no reliable D call. The V end lost 2 bases, the J end lost 9 bases, and 14 bases lay between the germline ends. The CDR3 is 14 amino acids. Germline CDR1 GTSNPN, CDR2 SVGIG (reference sequence). In DNA form, the CDR3 reads TGTGCCTGGAGTATGGAAGGGCGCGGTTCACCCCTCCACTTT. Amino acids: CAWSMEGRGSPLHF. Filled out from reference TRBV30 and TRBJ1-6, the complete variable domain reads SQTIHQWPATLVQPVGSPLSLECTVEGTSNPNLYWYRQAAGRGLQLLFYSVGIGQISSEVPQNLSASRPQDRQFILSSKKLLLSDSGFYLCAWSMEGRGSPLHFGNGTRLTVT.

This sequence joins TRBV15 and TRBJ1-3, with 8 positions matching TRBD1. Germline V gene sequence: CDR1 LNHNV, CDR2 YYDKDF (reference sequence). The trim removed 2 bases at V and 1 base at J, leaving 1 base unmatched. This CDR3 region has 15 residues. The CDR3 sequence is CATSRQGASGNTIYF. In DNA form, the CDR3 reads TGTGCCACCAGCAGACAGGGGGCTTCTGGAAACACCATATATTTT.

The J gene is TRBJ1-6, the V gene TRBV2; maybe TRBD1 (5 bases). The CDR3 runs to 13 residues. Germline loops: CDR1 SNHLY, CDR2 FYNNEI. V lost 0 bases to trimming and J lost 13 bases, with 10 bases between them. The CDR3 nucleotides are TGTGCCAGCAGTGAAGCGGGGGAAGTGCCCCTCCACTTT. It specifies CASSEAGEVPLHF. The full variable domain, in which reference TRBV2 and TRBJ1-6 provide the parts outside the CDR3, is EPEVTQTPSHQVTQMGQEVILRCVPISNHLYFYWYRQILGQKVEFLVSFYNNEISEKSEIFDDQFSVERPDGSNFTLKIRSTKLEDSAMYFCASSEAGEVPLHFGNGTRLTVT.

The chain is built from TRBV7-9 and TRBJ2-5, with 8 bases identical to TRBD2. Germline V CDR1 and CDR2: SEHNR, FQNEAQ (reference sequence). CDR3 length: 18 amino acids. The trim removed 5 bases at V and 2 bases at J, leaving 16 bases unmatched. The CDR3 is CASSDNAGTRGSQETQYF. DNA of the CDR3: TGTGCCAGCAGCGACAACGCCGGGACTAGAGGTAGTCAAGAGACCCAGTACTTC.

This clonotype is a singleton in its sample. The chain employs TRBV3-1 and TRBJ2-3, with 15 positions matching TRBD2. The CDR3 length is 22 residues. Germline CDR1 reads LGHDT; CDR2 reads YNNKEL (reference sequence). Trimming removed 2 bases from V and 2 bases from J; junction bases left unmatched: 17. The CDR3 DNA reads TGTGCCAGCAGCCAACCTAGAGTCGGACTAGCGGGAGGGACGAGACTCACAGATACGCAGTATTTT. Translated, it gives CASSQPRVGLAGGTRLTDTQYF.